This TCR beta chain stems from a study of blood T cell repertoires in COVID-19. Study overall: Researchers got acute and convalescent COVID-19 samples from the United States, Italy and Spain.

In the original workflow: Estimates of nucleated cell counts were drawn from the amplification of reference gene primers. The data were produced by immunoSEQ multiplex PCR, yet TCRdb's version contains in-frame clones alone and is incomplete. D and trimming come from the DNA, and the V and J calls and clone size come from that table. The sample has 250,000 to 300,000 clones, 88% seen once. V was trimmed by 1 base and J by 5 bases, leaving 8 bases between them. The CDR3 runs 13 residues. CDR1 is SGHVS and CDR2 is FQNEAQ in the germline V gene. Sequencing was carried out using peripheral blood. V and J are TRBV7-8 and TRBJ1-1; D gene unclear. This TCR derives from a woman aged 40 to 55 who had recovered from COVID-19. The CDR3 DNA follows: TGTGCCAGCAGCTTAGTCGCGGGGACTGAAGCTTTCTTT. This codes for CASSLVAGTEAFF.